The T cell receptor beta chain described here comes from a study of blood T cells in healthy people across ages. This clonotype was seen repeatedly, ten times or more. Trimming pared 5 bases from V and 6 bases from J, leaving 5 bases between. The CDR3 is 11 residues long. Germline CDR1 reads MNHNY; CDR2 reads SVGAGI (reference sequence). Primers used in a second PCR of roughly 6 to 11 cycles were a sample-barcoded 5' primer and a J-beta primer mix. TCRdb used MiXCR to reprocess the 5' RACE reads, holding one entry per CDR3 protein. The table has about 930,000 distinct CDR3 sequences, roughly 29% seen once. These data also formed part of another study, on T cells of mothers and their children. That source notes: No persistent microchimeric T cell clones were detected.

This chain connects TRBV6-6 to TRBJ2-1, with D unclear. The sequence derives from a woman aged 40 to 50 in good health. Sequencing was carried out using blood. The DNA for the CDR3 is TGTGCCAGCAGTCCTGCCAATGAGCAGTTCTTC. Translated, it gives CASSPANEQFF.